The clone carrying this T cell receptor (beta chain) turned up a few times. The entire patient cohort was treatment-naive prior to thyroid surgery. The data stem from a study of metastatic and nonmetastatic thyroid tumors. Looking at the study overall: Repertoires from malignant and benign thyroid patients were compared across blood and tumor or nodule tissue.

TCRdb re-processed the PCR reads through MiXCR. The sample records 13,000 to 15,000 clones, more than 3% being singletons. CDR1 and CDR2 from the germline V gene are MNHEY and SVGEGT. The CDR3 spans 16 residues. With V trimmed by 5 bases and J by 0 bases, 10 bases remained unmatched. Sequencing was carried out using tumor tissue. The chain employs TRBV6-2 or TRBV6-3 and TRBJ2-7, with TRBD1 matching over 7 bases. The receptor was derived from a female donor with papillary thyroid cancer or a benign thyroid nodule (not recorded which). Some clones in this sample may be carry-over from other donors' samples. DNA for the CDR3: TGTGCCAGCAGTAATTTTATGGGGGACAGCTCCTACGAGCAGTACTTC. This encodes CASSNFMGDSSYEQYF.